This TCR beta chain derives from a study of beta chain features in type 1 diabetes. The wider study: Age, gender and cell yields were similar between patients and healthy donors. Overall study findings and caveats: Type 1 diabetes patients had fewer VDJ junction insertions and more deletions. Significant though moderate, a shortening of TCRB CDR3s appeared in all four CD4+ subsets of Type 1 diabetes patients.

Turning to this clone: Antigen unknown.

Expressed TCRB transcripts were sequenced because the isolated RNA had all been reverse transcribed beforehand. Assay used: immunoSEQ multiplex PCR; TCRdb lists only in-frame clones, some missing. The data contain about 700,000 clones, roughly 12% of them singletons. Looked up from germline, CDR1 is GTSNPN and CDR2 is SVGIG (reference sequence). The ends lost 0 bases at V and 4 bases at J; junction bases unmatched: 11. This CDR3 is 17 amino acids long. The clonotype originates from a man aged 18 to 29 with type 1 diabetes. Sequencing input: naive CD4+ T cells from blood. The chain employs TRBV30 and TRBJ1-2; 10 bases match TRBD1. CDR3 nucleotide sequence: TGTGCCTGGAGTGTAAAATCCGGGACAGGGGCTTTCTATGGCTACACCTTC. This codes for CAWSVKSGTGAFYGYTF.